This TCR beta chain was profiled in a study of blood T cell repertoires in COVID-19. Assay used: immunoSEQ multiplex PCR; TCRdb lists only in-frame clones, some missing. The sample gives fewer than 350,000 clones, roughly 90% of which show up once; 6.5% to 8% is in the top ten. This clone has only one observation. The CDR3 has 16 amino acids. Trimming took off 4 bases at V and 2 bases at J, with 15 bases between the two ends. The germline V gene encodes CDR1 MDHEN and CDR2 SYDVKM. Sequenced material: peripheral blood. The clonotype comes from a woman in her thirties with COVID-19, enrolled during active disease. The chain couples TRBV28 to TRBJ1-5; D possibly corresponds to TRBD1 (5 bases). The CDR3 loop is CASSSFQGLGNQPQHF. CDR3 coding DNA: TGTGCCAGCAGTTCCTTTCAGGGACTCGGCAATCAGCCCCAGCATTTT.